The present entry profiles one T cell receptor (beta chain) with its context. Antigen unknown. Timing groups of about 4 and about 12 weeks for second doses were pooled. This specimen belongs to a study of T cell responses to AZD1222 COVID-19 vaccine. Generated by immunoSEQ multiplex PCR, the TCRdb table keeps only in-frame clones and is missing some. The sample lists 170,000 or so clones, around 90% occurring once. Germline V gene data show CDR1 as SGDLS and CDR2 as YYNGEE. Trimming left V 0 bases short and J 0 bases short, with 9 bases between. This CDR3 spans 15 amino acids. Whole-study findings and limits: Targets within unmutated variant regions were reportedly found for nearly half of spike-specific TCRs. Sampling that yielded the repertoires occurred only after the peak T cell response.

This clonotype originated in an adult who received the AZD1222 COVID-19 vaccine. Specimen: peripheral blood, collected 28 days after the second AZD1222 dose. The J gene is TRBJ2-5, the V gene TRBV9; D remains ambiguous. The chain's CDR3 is CASSVGRAYQETQYF. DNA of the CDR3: TGTGCCAGCAGCGTAGGTAGGGCCTACCAAGAGACCCAGTACTTC. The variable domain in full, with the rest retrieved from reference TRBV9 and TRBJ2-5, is DSGVTQTPKHLITATGQRVTLRCSPRSGDLSVYWYQQSLDQGLQFLIQYYNGEERAKGNILERFSAQQFPDLHSELNLSSLELGDSALYFCASSVGRAYQETQYFGPGTRLLVL.